This T cell receptor (beta chain) was captured in a study of control samples from healthy donors and cancer patients (TCRdb year 2020). This clone occurred a few times. Which antigen it targets is not known. There are no base qualities to consult, and no much larger clone falls within one base. Trimming at the junction amounts to 5 bases on V and 5 bases on J, and the germline ends lie 15 bases apart. Taken from the germline V gene (reference sequence), the CDR1 and CDR2 loops are GTSNPN and SVGIG. The CDR3 starts with the cysteine, ends with the phenylalanine, and has 13 residues. Only the CDR3 DNA is retained, 39 bases long and in frame from the first base. The method behind the library was the immunoSEQ multiplex PCR assay. In its TCRdb copy, this immuneACCESS table keeps in-frame sequences only and misses some clones. Where compared with another copy, unresolved V genes explain less than half of these, and the others have no known cause. The sample data list about 51,000 clones, and 75% to 85% of these were observed just once. The ten largest clonotypes hold roughly 9.1% of the sample.

Source material: blood. This TCR came from a man between 65 and 85 years old in good health. The chain couples TRBV30 to TRBJ1-2, with TRBD1 perhaps the D gene, on 5 matching bases. The nucleotides are TGTGCCTGGGCCCCGGGACCCTATTATGGCTACACCTTC. Its protein is CAWAPGPYYGYTF.